This T cell receptor beta chain was recovered during a study of cytomegalovirus exposure and HLA in healthy donors. Study-level points and caveats: A later analysis linked around 17,000 TCR beta sequences to HLA alleles at 0.05 false discovery rate. Across donors, presence/absence analyses took sequencing depth to be roughly uniform. The classifier, whose performance was assessed in both the original and validation cohorts, reportedly diagnosed cytomegalovirus status with high specificity and sensitivity.

Both 60 Vbeta primers and 13 Jbeta primers went into the PCR. Sequenced by immunoSEQ multiplex PCR; TCRdb stores in-frame clones only, minus some. The sample lists about 160,000 clones, roughly 80% occurring once. V lost 0 bases to trimming and J lost 4 bases, with 8 bases between them. Germline CDR1 is SGDLS and CDR2 is YYNGEE. The CDR3 loop spans 15 amino acids. Comment on this clone: The antigen is undetermined.

V gene TRBV9 combines with J gene TRBJ1-6, with a possible D match to TRBD1 (5 bases). The TCR was taken from a woman aged 35 to 49 in good health and CMV-seronegative. Sequencing was done on a sample of PBMCs. The CDR3 loop reads CASSVGGGYNSPLHF. The CDR3 DNA follows: TGTGCCAGCAGCGTAGGCGGGGGTTATAATTCACCCCTCCACTTT.